This T cell receptor beta chain appears in the sequencing data of a study of CD8 T cells in ankylosing spondylitis. The study's findings and limits: CD8+ cells made up the disease-linked clones, which were relatively rare in peripheral blood.

CDR1 is SGDLS, CDR2 YYNGEE, per germline. CDR3 length: 15 residues. V was cut by 0 bases and J by 7 bases, with 16 bases left in between. Each CDR3 protein gets one entry after TCRdb re-called the 5' RACE reads with MiXCR. This sample has about 30,000 distinct CDR3 sequences, with around 5.2% found just once. With respect to this clonotype: Its antigen is as yet unknown.

The sample was blood, either unsorted or a sorted T cell fraction (not recorded which). The rearrangement joins TRBV9 to TRBJ1-2; D may be TRBD1 (6 bases). The source is a female donor with ankylosing spondylitis or in good health (not recorded which). The CDR3 is CASSVDVGAAGGYTF. The DNA for the CDR3 is TGTGCCAGCAGCGTAGATGTGGGGGCAGCAGGTGGCTACACCTTC.